This T cell receptor beta chain was captured by sequencing in a study of shared clonotypes between healthy human individuals. Profiled with immunoSEQ multiplex PCR; TCRdb holds only in-frame clones, not every one. The data contain 2 million to 2.5 million clones, approximately 90% of them seen just once; the ten biggest clones take up approximately 0.41%. The receptor's source is a man aged 18 to 35 in good health. Some clones in this sample may be carry-over from other donors' samples. What was sequenced was naive CD4+ T cells from PBMCs. Subset here: CD45RA+ positively selected.

The CDR3 spells CASSYWSGSGQETQYF. The CDR3 DNA is TGTGCCAGCAGTTACTGGTCGGGGTCGGGCCAAGAGACCCAGTACTTC. The chain links TRBV6-5 to TRBJ2-5; D possibly corresponds to TRBD2 (5 bases). This CDR3 spans 16 amino acids. V was trimmed by 1 base and J by 1 base, leaving 13 bases between them. CDR1 is MNHEY, CDR2 SVGAGI, per germline.